A single sample is the source of the 28 T cell receptor beta chains below, sequenced in a study of monozygotic twins with inflammatory bowel disease (dated by TCRdb to about 2019). Receptor libraries were prepared by 5' RACE. These reads were obtained on an Illumina HiSeq 2500. TCRdb reprocessed the reads and lists each CDR3 protein sequence as a single entry, with no DNA. This sample's listing comprises a few hundred thousand distinct CDR3 sequences. The top ten constitute about 2.5% of the sample. Sequencing input: blood. The receptors originated from a human donor with ulcerative colitis or Crohn's disease, or a healthy co-twin of an affected twin (not recorded which).

This chain uses TRBV5-1 with TRBJ1-1; TCRdb lists TRBD1, though no DNA is available to test this call. Looked up from germline, CDR1 is SGHRS and CDR2 is YFSETQ. CDR3 length: 13 amino acids. CDR3 sequence reads: CASGTAQNTEAFF.

The CDR3: CASSRVGRVEQFF. The V call is TRBV4-1, the J call TRBJ2-1; no DNA is available, so the TRBD1 call from TCRdb remains unchecked. CDR1 and CDR2 (germline): MGHRA, YSYEKL. The CDR3 sequence is 13 residues long.

The CDR3 spells CASSPTGGQETQYF. The genes are TRBV18 and TRBJ2-5; TCRdb selects TRBD1, and the lack of DNA leaves this call unchecked. Germline CDR1 is KGHSH and CDR2 is LQKENI. The CDR3 runs 14 residues.

CDR3: CASSTRLAWEQFF. This rearrangement joins TRBV7-9 to TRBJ2-1. CDR3 size: 13 residues. Germline lookup yields CDR1 SEHNR and CDR2 FQNEAQ (reference sequence). The full variable domain, rest sourced from reference TRBV7-9 and TRBJ2-1, is DTGVSQNPRHKITKRGQNVTFRCDPISEHNRLYWYRQTLGQGPEFLTYFQNEAQLEKSRLLSDRFSAERPKGSFSTLEIQRTEQGDSAMYLCASSTRLAWEQFFGPGTRLTVL.

CDR3 sequence: CASRLVAGINEQFF. V is TRBV7-3 and J is TRBJ2-1; TCRdb indicates TRBD1, and absent DNA this call remains unverified. The CDR3 extends over 14 amino acids. CDR1 is SGHTA, CDR2 FQGTGA, per germline.

The chain couples TRBV18 to TRBJ2-7; TCRdb calls TRBD1, which cannot be checked without DNA. The CDR3 is 15 residues long. In germline, CDR1 is KGHSH, CDR2 LQKENI. The CDR3 loop reads CASSPAADRLYEQYF.

This rearrangement joins TRBV7-9 to TRBJ2-3; TCRdb's assignment of TRBD2 cannot be checked, as there is no DNA. The germline gives CDR1 SEHNR, CDR2 FQNEAQ (reference sequence). The CDR3 is made up of 16 amino acids. The CDR3: CASSFARGEVADTQYF.

The genes are TRBV15 and TRBJ2-5; TCRdb designates TRBD1, a call that cannot be tested without DNA. Germline CDR1 reads LNHNV; CDR2 reads YYDKDF (reference sequence). The CDR3 is 16 residues long. CDR3 sequence: CATSIRATGGFETQYF.

The chain links TRBV20-1 to TRBJ1-2; TCRdb names TRBD1, which stays unverified in the absence of DNA. The germline V gene has CDR1 DFQATT and CDR2 SNEGSKA (reference sequence). There are 14 residues in the CDR3. The CDR3 loop reads CSADRTGGNYGYTF.

The chain links TRBV29-1 to TRBJ2-1; the D call of TRBD1 rests on TCRdb alone, since no DNA is present to check it. The CDR3 consists of 14 residues. Germline values: CDR1 SQVTM, CDR2 ANQGSEA. The CDR3 sequence: CSVTLGPGGNEQFF.

The CDR3 loop reads CASSSQGENSPLHF. V is TRBV7-9 and J is TRBJ1-6; TCRdb reports TRBD1, a call that lacks DNA to check it against. This CDR3 is built from 14 residues. The germline CDR1 and CDR2 sequences are SEHNR and FQNEAQ (reference sequence).

This chain uses TRBV24-1 with TRBJ2-3; TCRdb selects TRBD1, and the lack of DNA leaves this call unchecked. The CDR3 totals 13 residues. The germline V gene encodes CDR1 KGHDR and CDR2 SFDVKD. The CDR3 reads CATRYRAADTQYF.

This chain connects TRBV2 to TRBJ2-5; no DNA is available, so the TRBD2 call from TCRdb remains unchecked. CDR3 length equals 15 residues. In germline, CDR1 is SNHLY, CDR2 FYNNEI. Here the CDR3 reads CASSSPGTNQETQYF.

The rearrangement joins TRBV2 to TRBJ1-2. Looked up from germline, CDR1 is SNHLY and CDR2 is FYNNEI. The CDR3 sequence is 14 residues long. CDR3 sequence: CASSHRTSNYGYTF.

The V call is TRBV15, the J call TRBJ2-4. Germline V gives CDR1 LNHNV, CDR2 YYDKDF (reference sequence). This CDR3 is built from 13 residues. CDR3 sequence: CATSSWQKNIQYF.

This sequence joins TRBV7-2 and TRBJ2-3; there is no DNA to check the TCRdb D call of TRBD2. The CDR3 has 15 residues. Germline loops: CDR1 SGHTA, CDR2 FQGNSA. The CDR3 region is CASSLIAGGADTQYF.

CDR3 amino acids: CASSEYGRSSYEQYF. The gene calls are TRBV6-1 and TRBJ2-7. CDR1 is MNHNS, CDR2 SASEGT, per germline. CDR3 length: 15 amino acids.

The rearrangement uses TRBV7-9 and TRBJ1-2. CDR3 length: 14 amino acids. CDR1 and CDR2 (germline): SEHNR, FQNEAQ (reference sequence). The CDR3 here is CASSSAFANYGYTF. The variable domain in full, with the rest retrieved from reference TRBV7-9 and TRBJ1-2, is DTGVSQNPRHKITKRGQNVTFRCDPISEHNRLYWYRQTLGQGPEFLTYFQNEAQLEKSRLLSDRFSAERPKGSFSTLEIQRTEQGDSAMYLCASSSAFANYGYTFGSGTRLTVV.

The chain is built from TRBV6-5 and TRBJ2-3; TCRdb returns TRBD2, unconfirmable since there is no DNA. CDR1 MNHEY and CDR2 SVGAGI come from the germline V gene. The CDR3 is 15 residues long. CDR3 protein: CASSSPGLASDTQYF.

The rearrangement joins TRBV5-1 to TRBJ2-3; with no DNA, the TCRdb D assignment of TRBD1 cannot be verified. The CDR3 is 12 amino acids. Germline V CDR1 and CDR2: SGHRS, YFSETQ. The CDR3 sequence is CASSENRVTQYF. Combining the CDR3 with reference TRBV5-1 and TRBJ2-3 gives the whole variable domain KAGVTQTPRYLIKTRGQQVTLSCSPISGHRSVSWYQQTPGQGLQFLFEYFSETQRNKGNFPGRFSGRQFSNSRSEMNVSTLELGDSALYLCASSENRVTQYFGPGTRLTVL.

V and J are TRBV7-9 and TRBJ1-6. Germline V gene data show CDR1 as SEHNR and CDR2 as FQNEAQ (reference sequence). The CDR3 length is 15 residues. The CDR3 spells CASSLDRRGVSPLHF.

This chain joins TRBV5-1 and TRBJ2-7; TCRdb's assignment of TRBD2 cannot be checked, as there is no DNA. The germline V gene encodes CDR1 SGHRS and CDR2 YFSETQ. CDR3 length equals 14 residues. The CDR3 here is CASGLGLPPDEQYF.

The rearrangement links TRBV6-2 or TRBV6-3 to TRBJ2-3. The V gene's germline CDR1 is MNHEY and CDR2 SVGEGT. The CDR3 has 15 residues. The CDR3: CASRTQTDSTDTQYF.

V gene TRBV4-2 combines with J gene TRBJ2-3; without DNA, the TCRdb call of TRBD1 cannot be checked. The CDR3 contains 14 residues. The germline gives CDR1 LGHNA, CDR2 YNFKEQ. The CDR3 sequence is CASSQAPLTDTQYF.

The chain has TRBV12-3 or TRBV12-4 and TRBJ2-7. The CDR3 sequence is 13 residues long. The CDR3 region is CASSLGQMDEQYF.

The V gene is TRBV27, the J gene TRBJ2-6. The CDR3 covers 16 residues. Per germline, CDR1 MNHEY and CDR2 SMNVEV (reference sequence). The CDR3 sequence is CASRTITATGANVLTF.

The rearrangement uses TRBV2 and TRBJ1-5; absent DNA, TCRdb's TRBD1 call cannot be checked. This CDR3 has 15 residues. Looked up from germline, CDR1 is SNHLY and CDR2 is FYNNEI. CDR3 in amino acids: CASSEQGISNQPQHF.

The chain has TRBV24-1 and TRBJ2-2. The germline V gene encodes CDR1 KGHDR and CDR2 SFDVKD. The CDR3 has 15 residues. The chain's CDR3 is CATSDLGFGPGELFF.